The source of this TCR beta chain is a study of human T cells and chemical hapten exposure. Study outcomes and limitations: Unchanged with DPC sensitization were TCRs above 1 in 1000 frequency.

As to this clonotype: Its antigen is still unknown.

The CDR3 is made up of 15 amino acids. The V and J ends lost 0 bases and 1 base respectively, with 9 bases between them. Germline CDR1 is MNHEY and CDR2 is SVGAGI. MiXCR was run by TCRdb on the RACE reads, yielding one entry per CDR3 protein. Of approximately 260,000 distinct CDR3 sequences listed, around 7.3% are singletons. Stated time point: pre-sensitization, week 0. Treatment specified: therapeutic diphenylcyclopropenone sensitization with weekly scalp DPC. The material was whole blood, obtained in connection with sensitization to the hapten diphenylcyclopropenone (DPC). The TCR was taken from a man between 18 and 35 years old with alopecia areata. Some clones in this sample may be carry-over from other donors' samples. This chain connects TRBV6-5 to TRBJ2-5; D remains unclear. The CDR3 here is CASSYSRLVQETQYF. DNA for the CDR3: TGTGCCAGCAGTTACTCTAGGCTAGTCCAAGAGACCCAGTACTTC.